The 28 T cell receptor beta chains reported below all come from one sample, sequenced in a study of identical twins. TCRdb fed the 5' RACE reads into MiXCR, producing one record per CDR3 protein. The table shows some 690,000 distinct CDR3 sequences, with roughly 20% occurring only once. These records were also assigned to another study, of T cells expressing NK-cell markers.

The specimen sequenced was PBMCs. The origin of the receptors is a woman aged 18 to 35 in good health.

The chain employs TRBV24-1 and TRBJ1-6, with TRBD1 as a possible D gene (5 bases). Looked up from germline, CDR1 is KGHDR and CDR2 is SFDVKD. The CDR3 is 14 residues long. V lost 3 bases and J lost 11, with 13 bases in between. CDR3 bases: TGTGCCACCAGTGATGCCGACAGCTCGCCACCCCTCCACTTT. It yields the protein CATSDADSSPPLHF.

The chain is built from TRBV5-1 and TRBJ2-3; TRBD2 matches at 10 bases. Germline lookup yields CDR1 SGHRS and CDR2 YFSETQ. The CDR3 covers 15 residues. The V segment lost 4 bases and the J segment 4 bases; nucleotides outside the gene matches: 6. CDR3 bases: TGCGCCAGCAGCGCAGCGGGGGGGCCATCAGATACGCAGTATTTT. Amino acids: CASSAAGGPSDTQYF.

This clonotype was detected a few times. The gene calls are TRBV15 and TRBJ2-3; D gene ambiguous. The CDR3 contains 15 residues. Germline lookup yields CDR1 LNHNV and CDR2 YYDKDF (reference sequence). V shed 1 base and J shed 0 bases, with 8 bases lying between them. CDR3 protein: CATSRGPASTDTQYF. The CDR3, as DNA: TGTGCCACCAGCAGAGGACCGGCTAGCACAGATACGCAGTATTTT.

The chain couples TRBV4-2 to TRBJ2-3, with 13 bases identical to TRBD2. The CDR3 contains 18 residues. With V trimmed by 0 bases and J by 5 bases, 8 bases remained unmatched. Germline assignment: CDR1 LGHNA and CDR2 YNFKEQ. DNA of the CDR3: TGTGCCAGCAGCCAAGATCCACTAGCGGGGGGGCGTAGAGATACGCAGTATTTT. This codes for CASSQDPLAGGRRDTQYF.

This clonotype showed up just once. The genes are TRBV20-1 and TRBJ2-7, with a weak D call TRBD2 (5 bases). Trimming took 1 base from V and 5 from J, leaving 18 bases between them. The germline V gene has CDR1 DFQATT and CDR2 SNEGSKA (reference sequence). This CDR3 is built from 15 residues. The CDR3, as DNA: TGCAGTGCTAGAGCGCACGGGGTAACGAACCACGAGCAGTACTTC. Protein product: CSARAHGVTNHEQYF.

This clonotype was counted at least ten times. V gene TRBV5-1 combines with J gene TRBJ2-1, with 9 bases that match TRBD1. The ends lost 4 bases at V and 4 bases at J; junction bases unmatched: 9. CDR3 length: 16 residues. Germline V CDR1 and CDR2: SGHRS, YFSETQ. In DNA form, the CDR3 reads TGCGCCAGCAGCGATCCTAGACAGGGGGGTTACAATGAGCAGTTCTTC. Its protein is CASSDPRQGGYNEQFF.

The chain links TRBV20-1 to TRBJ2-7; weak D call: TRBD1 (5 bases). Trimming shortened V by 3 bases and J by 7 bases, and 16 bases separated the two germline ends. The CDR3 is made up of 13 amino acids. Germline CDR1 is DFQATT and CDR2 is SNEGSKA (reference sequence). The CDR3 bases are TGCAGTGCTAGTGTACAGGCAAAGGGGGAGCAGTACTTC. This encodes CSASVQAKGEQYF.

This clonotype was counted between two and nine times. A much larger clone sits a single nucleotide away, making a read error possible. The rearrangement joins TRBV12-3 or TRBV12-4 to TRBJ1-4, with TRBD1 as a possible D gene (5 bases). V shed 7 bases and J shed 6 bases, with 24 bases lying between them. The CDR3 is 17 residues long. The CDR3 here is CASNLGVRRTWDEKLFF. The CDR3 region has the DNA TGTGCCAGCAATTTGGGAGTCAGGAGGACATGGGATGAAAAACTGTTTTTT.

J is TRBJ2-5 and V is TRBV18, with D perhaps matching TRBD2 (5 bases). Germline lookup yields CDR1 KGHSH and CDR2 LQKENI. V dropped 5 bases and J dropped 2 bases, with 21 bases sitting between them. This CDR3 is 17 amino acids long. The CDR3 region has the DNA TGTGCCAGCTCAAGACCGAGAGGGCTAGAAGCTCAAGAGACCCAGTACTTC. It codes for CASSRPRGLEAQETQYF.

This clonotype was seen a handful of times. V and J are TRBV7-2 and TRBJ2-3, with 8 bases lining up with TRBD2. Germline lookup yields CDR1 SGHTA and CDR2 FQGNSA. The ends lost 5 bases at V and 3 bases at J; junction bases unmatched: 7. The CDR3 sequence is 15 residues long. The CDR3 spells CASSVLADGTDTQYF. CDR3 DNA: TGTGCCAGCAGCGTACTAGCGGACGGGACAGATACGCAGTATTTT.

The chain recombines TRBV9 with TRBJ2-5; D tentatively fits TRBD1 or TRBD2 (5 bases each). The CDR3 consists of 16 residues. V shed 0 bases and J shed 4 bases, with 16 bases lying between them. The V gene's germline CDR1 is SGDLS and CDR2 YYNGEE. The CDR3 reads CASSVDVAERGETQYF. The CDR3 bases are TGTGCCAGCAGCGTAGATGTTGCGGAGAGGGGAGAGACCCAGTACTTC.

The chain carries TRBV27 and TRBJ2-6, with unresolved D. The V end was cut by 3 bases, the J end by 11 bases, with 11 bases between. CDR3 length equals 13 residues. Germline V gene data show CDR1 as MNHEY and CDR2 as SMNVEV (reference sequence). CDR3 loop: CASSLGRFDVLTF. CDR3 bases: TGTGCCAGCAGTTTGGGCAGGTTCGACGTCCTGACTTTC.

The chain uses TRBV25-1 and TRBJ2-2; D unresolved. The CDR3 is made up of 13 amino acids. Germline lookup yields CDR1 MGHDK and CDR2 SYGVNS. V lost 1 base and J lost 4, with 4 bases in between. The CDR3 coding sequence is TGTGCCAGCAGTGAATGGGGCACCGGGGAGCTGTTTTTT. Translation: CASSEWGTGELFF.

The chain employs TRBV7-2 and TRBJ2-1; 8 bases fit TRBD1. Trimming took 5 bases from V and 10 from J; bases not matched to a gene: 13. CDR3 length: 15 amino acids. CDR1 and CDR2 (germline): SGHTA, FQGNSA. CDR3 nucleotides: TGTGCCAGCAGCCAACCCGGGACAGGAGGAAGGGAGCAGTTCTTC. Its protein is CASSQPGTGGREQFF.

This clonotype was recorded a few times. V and J are TRBV6-5 and TRBJ2-2; D is ambiguous. V lost 2 bases to trimming and J lost 0 bases, with 7 bases between them. Germline V gives CDR1 MNHEY, CDR2 SVGAGI. The CDR3 loop spans 15 amino acids. The CDR3, as DNA: TGTGCCAGCAGTTACGTTCTCTCGAACACCGGGGAGCTGTTTTTT. Translating gives CASSYVLSNTGELFF.

This clonotype has a handful of counts. CDR3 amino acids: CASSQVGGSTEAFF. The CDR3 DNA reads TGTGCCAGCAGCCAAGTTGGGGGGAGCACTGAAGCTTTCTTT. The chain uses TRBV3-1 and TRBJ1-1; perhaps TRBD1 as D (5 bases). V lost 1 base and J 4 bases, leaving 10 bases between the germline ends. The CDR3 spans 14 residues. The germline gives CDR1 LGHDT, CDR2 YNNKEL (reference sequence). The full variable domain, rest sourced from reference TRBV3-1 and TRBJ1-1, is DTAVSQTPKYLVTQMGNDKSIKCEQNLGHDTMYWYKQDSKKFLKIMFSYNNKELIINETVPNRFSPKSPDKAHLNLHINSLELGDSAVYFCASSQVGGSTEAFFGQGTRLTVV.

This clonotype appeared a few times. This rearrangement joins TRBV20-1 to TRBJ1-1, with no clear D. The germline V gene has CDR1 DFQATT and CDR2 SNEGSKA (reference sequence). Trimming removed 0 bases from V and 8 bases from J, with 7 bases in between. This CDR3 comprises 11 residues. In DNA form, the CDR3 reads TGCAGTGCTAGAGACGGAATAGAAGCTTTCTTT. This sequence encodes CSARDGIEAFF.

The chain uses TRBV5-1 and TRBJ2-7; TRBD2 agrees at 7 bases. CDR3 length: 19 amino acids. Germline assignment: CDR1 SGHRS and CDR2 YFSETQ. J gave up 7 bases and V 0 bases, and 22 bases lay outside the gene matches. CDR3 sequence reads: CASSLEASGGTLGVREQYF. The CDR3 region has the DNA TGCGCCAGCAGCTTGGAGGCTAGCGGAGGGACGTTGGGTGTGAGGGAGCAGTACTTC.

This clonotype was counted between two and nine times. V is TRBV7-9 and J is TRBJ2-7; the D is unclear. CDR1 SEHNR and CDR2 FQNEAQ come from the germline V gene (reference sequence). The V gene lost 1 base and the J gene lost 0 bases, with 16 bases spanning the gap. The CDR3 sequence is 17 residues long. In DNA form, the CDR3 reads TGTGCCAGCAGCTTAGTGGTCCGTGGAGCCGGCTCCTACGAGCAGTACTTC. Translating gives CASSLVVRGAGSYEQYF. Looking up the rest from reference TRBV7-9 and TRBJ2-7 gives the full variable domain: DTGVSQNPRHKITKRGQNVTFRCDPISEHNRLYWYRQTLGQGPEFLTYFQNEAQLEKSRLLSDRFSAERPKGSFSTLEIQRTEQGDSAMYLCASSLVVRGAGSYEQYFGPGTRLTVT.

This clonotype was observed a few times. V gene TRBV11-2 combines with J gene TRBJ1-3; D not certain. The CDR3 is 16 amino acids. Per the germline V gene, CDR1 is SGHAT and CDR2 is FQNNGV. V was clipped by 4 bases and J by 3 bases, with 16 bases between them. The CDR3 region has the DNA TGTGCCAGCAGCTCATGGAGGGAGGGAGGTGGAAACACCATATATTTT. This codes for CASSSWREGGGNTIYF.

The J gene is TRBJ2-1, the V gene TRBV5-1, with 10 bases matching TRBD2. Looked up from germline, CDR1 is SGHRS and CDR2 is YFSETQ. V shed 0 bases and J 3 bases; nucleotides not matched to a gene: 6. The CDR3 sequence is 17 residues long. The CDR3 nucleotides read TGCGCCAGCAGCTTGGTTGAGAGCGGGGGGGACTACAATGAGCAGTTCTTC. Its translation: CASSLVESGGDYNEQFF.

The CDR3 DNA sequence: TGCAGTGCAAGGCGGACTAGCGTCTACAATGAGCAGTTCTTC. This codes for CSARRTSVYNEQFF. The chain recombines TRBV20-1 with TRBJ2-1; 9 bases map to TRBD2. The CDR3 is 14 residues long. V gave up 6 bases and J gave up 3 bases; unmatched junction bases: 6. Germline V gene lookup returns CDR1 DFQATT and CDR2 SNEGSKA (reference sequence).

This clonotype came up a few times. The rearrangement links TRBV29-1 to TRBJ1-1, with 7 bases aligning to TRBD1. V lost 8 bases to trimming and J lost 1 base; unmatched junction nucleotides: 7. The CDR3 is 13 amino acids. Germline loops: CDR1 SQVTM, CDR2 ANQGSEA. The CDR3 is CSSSWTGNTEAFF. The CDR3 bases are TGCAGCTCATCCTGGACAGGGAACACTGAAGCTTTCTTT.

The rearrangement links TRBV4-1 to TRBJ1-1; the D gene is possibly TRBD1 (5 bases). CDR3 length: 13 residues. V lost 2 bases, J lost 7 bases, and 11 bases lay in between. Germline CDR1 reads MGHRA; CDR2 reads YSYEKL. The CDR3 loop is CASSQNDRHEAFF. In DNA form, the CDR3 reads TGCGCCAGCAGCCAAAATGACAGACATGAAGCTTTCTTT.

This clonotype has only a few counts. This sequence joins TRBV6-1 and TRBJ2-7, with 9 bases that match TRBD2. V was clipped by 7 bases and J by 3 bases; unmatched bases: 4. The CDR3 sequence is 13 residues long. Germline values: CDR1 MNHNS, CDR2 SASEGT. The CDR3 DNA is TGTGCCAGCACTGCGGGAGGGATCTACGAGCAGTACTTC. Translated: CASTAGGIYEQYF.

This sequence joins TRBV4-1 and TRBJ2-1, with D possibly matching TRBD2 (6 bases). The CDR3 sequence is 17 residues long. Germline CDR1 MGHRA, CDR2 YSYEKL. The V and J ends lost 1 base and 0 bases respectively, with 13 bases between them. The CDR3 sequence: CASSQAPGGASYNEQFF. The CDR3 nucleotides read TGCGCCAGCAGCCAAGCCCCCGGCGGGGCCTCCTACAATGAGCAGTTCTTC.

This clonotype turned up a few times. The rearrangement uses TRBV18 and TRBJ1-2, with a possible D match to TRBD1 (5 bases). CDR3 length: 13 residues. From germline, CDR1 is KGHSH and CDR2 LQKENI. Trimming cost V 4 bases and J 2 bases, with 8 bases left between them. The CDR3: CASSQGRNYGYTF. CDR3 nucleotide sequence: TGTGCCAGCTCACAGGGGCGAAACTATGGCTACACCTTC.

Many counts were recorded for this clonotype. The rearrangement links TRBV10-3 to TRBJ2-7, with D possibly being TRBD1 (6 bases). The CDR3 has 18 residues. The V gene lost 0 bases and the J gene lost 4 bases, with 22 bases spanning the gap. CDR1 and CDR2 from the germline V gene are ENHRY and SYGVKD. CDR3 nucleotides: TGTGCCATCAGTGAGTCCCTCGGGGACAAGGGACGATTTTACGAGCAGTACTTC. It is translated as CAISESLGDKGRFYEQYF.